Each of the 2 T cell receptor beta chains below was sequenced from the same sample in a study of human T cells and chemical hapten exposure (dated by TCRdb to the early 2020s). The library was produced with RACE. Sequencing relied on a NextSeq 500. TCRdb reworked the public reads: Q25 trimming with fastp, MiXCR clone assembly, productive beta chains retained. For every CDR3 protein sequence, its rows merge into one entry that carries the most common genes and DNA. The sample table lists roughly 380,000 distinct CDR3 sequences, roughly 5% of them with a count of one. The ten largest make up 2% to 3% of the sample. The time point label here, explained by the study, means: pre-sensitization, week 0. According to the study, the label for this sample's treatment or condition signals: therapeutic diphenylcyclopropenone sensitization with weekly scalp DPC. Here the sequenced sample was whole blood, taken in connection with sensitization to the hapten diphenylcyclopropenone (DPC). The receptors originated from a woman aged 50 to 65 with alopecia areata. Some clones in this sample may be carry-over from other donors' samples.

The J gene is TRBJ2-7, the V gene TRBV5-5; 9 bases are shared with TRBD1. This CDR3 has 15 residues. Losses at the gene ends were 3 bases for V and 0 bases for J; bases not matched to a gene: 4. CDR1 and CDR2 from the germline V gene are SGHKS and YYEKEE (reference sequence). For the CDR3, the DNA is TGTGCCAGCAGCTCGACAGGGGGTAGCTCCTACGAGCAGTACTTC. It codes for CASSSTGGSSYEQYF.

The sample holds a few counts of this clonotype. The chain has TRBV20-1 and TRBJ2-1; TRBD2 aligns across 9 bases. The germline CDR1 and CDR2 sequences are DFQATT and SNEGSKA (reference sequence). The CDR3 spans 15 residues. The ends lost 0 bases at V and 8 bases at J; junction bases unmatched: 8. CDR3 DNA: TGCAGTGCTAGAGAGCTAGCGGGATCATCTTATGAGCAGTTCTTC. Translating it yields CSARELAGSSYEQFF.